Following are 2 T cell receptor beta chains from one sample sequenced in a study of T cells after posttransplantation cyclophosphamide. Assay: immunoSEQ multiplex PCR; the TCRdb copy retains only in-frame clones and omits some. The profile shows under 75,000 clones, around 95% of them singletons. The source material was PBMCs. The receptors derive from a woman in her twenties or thirties in good health and a related stem cell transplant donor.

The chain employs TRBV19 and TRBJ1-1; 9 nucleotides line up with TRBD1. Trimming took 5 bases from V and 1 from J; bases not matched to a gene: 5. From germline, CDR1 is LNHDA and CDR2 SQIVND (reference sequence). The CDR3 is 15 amino acids. CDR3 region: CASSYTGGRNTEAFF. The CDR3 DNA reads as TGTGCCAGTAGTTACACAGGGGGCCGGAACACTGAAGCTTTCTTT.

The rearrangement links TRBV19 to TRBJ1-5, with TRBD1 matching over 9 bases. The CDR3 is made up of 16 amino acids. Germline V CDR1 and CDR2: LNHDA, SQIVND (reference sequence). V shed 3 bases, J shed 7 bases, and the junction held 10 bases outside the gene matches. The CDR3 DNA is TGTGCCAGTAGTATCCCGACAGGGGGAGGAGAGCAGCCCCAGCATTTT. Its translation is CASSIPTGGGEQPQHF.